These T cell receptor beta chains were read from a single sample in a study of cytomegalovirus exposure and HLA in healthy donors. Data came from immunoSEQ multiplex PCR; TCRdb stores just in-frame clones and leaves some out. The sample has around 150,000 clones, around 63% seen once. Source material: PBMCs. These receptors were collected from a woman aged 18-30 years in good health and CMV-seropositive. CDR3s include the opening cysteine and the closing phenylalanine or tryptophan. D genes are given only for firm matches. Only part of the rows carry a size: once, few, many, or a class if the clone is expanded.

d_call	clone_size	j_call	v_call	cdr3_aa	cdr3_nt
.	once	TRBJ2-1	TRBV27	CASGLNNEQFF	TGTGCCAGCGGACTAAACAATGAGCAGTTCTTC
.	.	TRBJ1-6	TRBV6-6	CASSAGRSGAGSPLHF	TGTGCCAGCAGTGCAGGACGGAGTGGTGCGGGGTCACCCCTCCACTTT
.	.	TRBJ2-7	TRBV28	CASVKAGAPYEQYF	TGTGCCAGCGTTAAAGCAGGGGCCCCCTACGAGCAGTACTTC
TRBD2	.	TRBJ2-7	TRBV30	CAWSFREAGPYEQYF	TGTGCCTGGAGCTTCCGGGAAGCGGGACCCTACGAGCAGTACTTC
.	.	TRBJ1-1	TRBV20-1	CSARERMEAFF	TGCAGTGCTAGAGAGAGAATGGAAGCTTTCTTT
.	.	TRBJ2-3	TRBV28	CASGTSSSTDTQYF	TGTGCCAGCGGAACTAGTTCAAGCACAGATACGCAGTATTTT
TRBD1	.	TRBJ1-3	TRBV9	CASSTPTGESGNTIYF	TGTGCCAGCTCAACACCGACAGGGGAGTCTGGAAACACCATATATTTT
TRBD1	.	TRBJ1-2	TRBV4-2	CASSQDRGQTQLYGYTF	TGTGCCAGCAGCCAAGACCGGGGACAGACTCAATTGTATGGCTACACCTTC
.	.	TRBJ1-1	TRBV6-5	CASSYGVNMNTEAFF	TGTGCCAGCAGTTACGGTGTCAACATGAACACTGAAGCTTTCTTT
TRBD2	.	TRBJ2-1	TRBV27	CASSTAGTSRYNEQFF	TGTGCCAGTTCTACTGCCGGGACTAGCAGATACAATGAGCAGTTCTTC
TRBD1	.	TRBJ1-2	TRBV6-5	CASSQEGALYGYTF	TGTGCCAGCAGTCAAGAGGGGGCCCTCTATGGCTACACCTTC
TRBD1	once	TRBJ1-2	TRBV25-1	CASSDSRQGGYTF	TGTGCCAGCAGTGACTCCCGACAGGGAGGCTACACCTTC
.	.	TRBJ1-5	TRBV7-9	CASSLVGNQPQHF	TGTGCCAGCAGCTTAGTCGGGAATCAGCCCCAGCATTTT
.	.	TRBJ2-2	TRBV9	CASSRSSSGELFF	TGTGCCAGCAGCCGATCTAGTTCCGGGGAGCTGTTTTTT
TRBD1	.	TRBJ2-3	TRBV19	CASSIDRGITADTQYF	TGTGCCAGTAGTATCGACAGGGGGATAACTGCAGATACGCAGTATTTT
TRBD2	once	TRBJ2-5	TRBV19	CASSIARGTSGGNQETQYF	TGTGCCAGTAGTATAGCACGGGGGACTAGCGGGGGCAACCAAGAGACCCAGTACTTC
TRBD1	.	TRBJ2-7	TRBV7-8	CASSLVGQISSYEQYF	TGTGCCAGCAGCTTAGTGGGACAGATTAGCTCCTACGAGCAGTACTTC
TRBD2	few	TRBJ2-7	TRBV9	CASSVGGAGAASSYEQYF	TGTGCCAGCAGCGTAGGTGGAGCGGGGGCCGCGAGCTCCTACGAGCAGTACTTC
TRBD1	few	TRBJ1-5	TRBV7-3	CASRTRRGRGAQPQHF	TGTGCCAGCAGAACACGCAGGGGGCGAGGGGCACAGCCCCAGCATTTT
TRBD1	.	TRBJ2-7	TRBV29-1	CSVGDRGLSEQYF	TGCAGCGTCGGGGACAGGGGTCTTTCCGAGCAGTACTTC
TRBD1	.	TRBJ1-2	TRBV28	CASSLPGTGNNGYTF	TGTGCCAGCAGTTTACCCGGGACAGGGAACAATGGCTACACCTTC
TRBD2	few	TRBJ2-7	TRBV4-1	CASSPGIAGNAEPQYF	TGCGCCAGCAGCCCCGGAATAGCGGGGAATGCAGAGCCGCAGTACTTC
.	.	TRBJ2-7	TRBV10-3	CAIQTGYEQYF	TGTGCCATCCAAACCGGCTACGAGCAGTACTTC
.	once	TRBJ2-3	TRBV5-8	CASSLGGRSDTQYF	TGTGCCAGCAGCTTGGGGGGGCGATCAGATACGCAGTATTTT